The TCR beta chain described here comes from a study of shared clonotypes between healthy human individuals. Study-level findings and limits: Depth was large, yet rarefaction showed that sorted-subset sequencing was incomplete. Lower generation probabilities were found for non-shared clonotypes than for those shared by all four donors.

This CDR3 is 17 amino acids long. Looked up from germline, CDR1 is SGHDT and CDR2 is YYEEEE. V was cut by 1 base and J by 0 bases, with 14 bases left in between. This table comes from immunoSEQ multiplex PCR, and its TCRdb copy is limited to in-frame clones, with some not included. The table has roughly 380,000 clones, roughly 96% seen once. Worth noting for this clone: What it binds is not known.

Sequences were obtained from memory CD8+ T cells sorted from blood. The sample's subset: CD45RO+ cells pooled with CCR7-negative TemRA cells. The clonotype comes from a man younger than 45 in good health. The J gene is TRBJ2-4, the V gene TRBV5-6; weak D call: TRBD2 (6 bases). CDR3 bases: TGTGCCAGCAGCTTGCCCCGGGGGAGAACAGCCAAAAACATTCAGTACTTC. Amino acids: CASSLPRGRTAKNIQYF.